This T cell receptor beta chain was observed in a study of blood T cells in healthy people across ages. It was with a sample-barcoded 5' primer and a J-beta primer mix that a second PCR of roughly 7 to 12 cycles was run. All cDNA molecules were each tagged by a template-switch adaptor with 12 random nucleotides. TCRdb re-called the 5' RACE reads through MiXCR, storing one row per CDR3 protein. The table lists about 1.4 million distinct CDR3 sequences, approximately 59% of them singletons. The authors isolated at least 6 million PBMCs per sample. Germline loops: CDR1 DFQATT, CDR2 SNEGSKA (reference sequence). The V end lost 5 bases, the J end lost 0 bases, and 11 bases lay between the germline ends. The CDR3 is 15 amino acids. With respect to this clonotype: The antigen is unknown.

Study outcomes and limitations: The unknown donor CMV status may have confounded expanded clonotype changes.

This rearrangement joins TRBV20-1 to TRBJ2-6, with D possibly being TRBD1 (6 bases). Sequenced material: blood. This clonotype originated in a man aged 18-30 years in good health. In DNA, the CDR3 is TGCAGTGCTCGACAGGAGCCCTCTGGGGCCAACGTCCTGACTTTC. Translated, it gives CSARQEPSGANVLTF.